This TCR beta chain was identified during a study of T-cell memory formation after mild COVID-19. The CDR3 extends over 14 amino acids. TCRdb used MiXCR to reprocess the 5' RACE reads, holding one entry per CDR3 protein. The table has 450,000 to 650,000 distinct CDR3 sequences, roughly 20% seen once; the top ten hold approximately 8.4%. The sample holds a few counts of this clonotype. The specimen was PBMCs or a T cell subset sorted from them (not recorded which). The receptor was isolated from an adult woman who had mild COVID-19 (a few samples of this study predate the infection). Cell type and time point are not known. This rearrangement joins TRBV21-1 to TRBJ2-4. TRBV21-1 is annotated as a pseudogene. The CDR3 DNA is TGTGCCAGCAGCAAAGGGAGCGCAGGAAAAATTCAGTACTTC. The encoded protein is CASSKGSAGKIQYF.